The 16 T cell receptor beta chains presented below share a single source sample, sequenced in a study of a mutant IDH1 vaccine in newly diagnosed glioma. Specified time point: week 11, during vaccination. Mutant IDH1 20-mer peptide, at 300 ug, made up each vaccine dose, with topical imiquimod. The table came from immunoSEQ multiplex PCR; TCRdb's copy has only in-frame clones and leaves some out. The sample lists more than 50,000 clones; about 80% were seen once. For these TCRs, the target antigens are not known. The starting material was PBMCs, obtained from a glioma patient whose treatment included an IDH1 peptide vaccine. These receptor sequences come from a man in his fifties or sixties with glioma.

The chain combines TRBV9 with TRBJ1-3, with D possibly matching TRBD1 (6 bases). V was trimmed by 4 bases and J by 2 bases, leaving 13 bases between them. This CDR3 spans 15 amino acids. The V gene's germline CDR1 is SGDLS and CDR2 YYNGEE. CDR3 protein: CASSPGHGAGNTIYF. CDR3 nucleotides: TGTGCCAGCAGCCCGGGACACGGAGCTGGAAACACCATATATTTT. The whole variable domain, filled in from reference TRBV9 and TRBJ1-3, reads DSGVTQTPKHLITATGQRVTLRCSPRSGDLSVYWYQQSLDQGLQFLIQYYNGEERAKGNILERFSAQQFPDLHSELNLSSLELGDSALYFCASSPGHGAGNTIYFGEGSWLTVV.

The chain recombines TRBV5-1 with TRBJ1-6; perhaps TRBD1 as D (5 bases). The CDR3 runs 14 residues. Germline values: CDR1 SGHRS, CDR2 YFSETQ. Trimming removed 4 bases at V and 7 bases at J, with 12 bases between. CDR3 loop: CASSPGTENSPLHF. The CDR3 nucleotides read TGCGCCAGCAGCCCCGGGACGGAGAATTCACCCCTCCACTTT.

V is TRBV5-4 and J is TRBJ2-3; possible D gene TRBD2, 5 bases. Germline-derived CDR1 and CDR2 are SGHNT and YYREEE (reference sequence). Deletions cut 7 bases from V and 5 bases from J, with 17 bases between. The CDR3 is 14 amino acids. The DNA for the CDR3 is TGTGCCAGCGCCCCGAGGAGGTCAGAAGATACGCAGTATTTT. It translates to CASAPRRSEDTQYF.

The chain carries TRBV6-6 and TRBJ1-2; no clear D. The V and J ends lost 7 bases and 8 bases respectively, with 17 bases between them. Germline V gene data show CDR1 as MNHNY and CDR2 as SVGAGI (reference sequence). The length of the CDR3 is 13 residues. CDR3 in DNA: TGTGCCAGCACCCCGACGGGTGACGGGGGCTACACCTTC. Protein: CASTPTGDGGYTF.

Only one count was recorded for this clone. The chain couples TRBV4-1 to TRBJ1-2; perhaps TRBD1 as D (5 bases). From germline, CDR1 is MGHRA and CDR2 YSYEKL. CDR3 size: 15 residues. V was cut by 3 bases and J by 2 bases, with 13 bases left in between. CDR3 amino acids: CASSQGGGTNYGYTF. In DNA form, the CDR3 reads TGCGCCAGCAGCCAGGGGGGAGGCACAAACTATGGCTACACCTTC.

The chain has TRBV19 and TRBJ2-7, with D perhaps TRBD1 or TRBD2 (6 bases each). The CDR3 contains 15 residues. V was clipped by 5 bases and J by 1 base, with 15 bases between them. The germline gives CDR1 LNHDA, CDR2 SQIVND (reference sequence). The CDR3 DNA is TGTGCCAGTAGTGTTCAGTGGAGGGGGTCCTACGAGCAGTACTTC. Translating gives CASSVQWRGSYEQYF.

The rearrangement joins TRBV30 to TRBJ2-7; a possible D gene is TRBD2 (6 bases). Germline CDR1 is GTSNPN and CDR2 is SVGIG (reference sequence). This CDR3 has 15 residues. Trimming took 0 bases from V and 0 from J, leaving 12 bases between them. The CDR3 is CAWSVLGGSSYEQYF. The CDR3 coding sequence is TGTGCCTGGAGTGTACTCGGAGGGAGCTCCTACGAGCAGTACTTC.

The rearrangement uses TRBV27 and TRBJ1-6; 7 bases line up with TRBD1. The CDR3 sequence is 15 residues long. V lost 3 bases and J lost 7; bases outside the gene matches: 6. Per germline, CDR1 MNHEY and CDR2 SMNVEV (reference sequence). CDR3 coding DNA: TGTGCCAGCAGTTTCGTAGGGGGCGGGAATTCACCCCTCCACTTT. Translation gives CASSFVGGGNSPLHF.

This clone has a handful of counts. This chain connects TRBV7-9 to TRBJ2-1, with D unresolved. Looked up from germline, CDR1 is SEHNR and CDR2 is FQNEAQ (reference sequence). The V gene lost 5 bases and the J gene lost 10 bases, with 12 bases spanning the gap. The CDR3 is 12 amino acids. The CDR3 sequence is CASSLGTREQFF. The DNA for the CDR3 is TGTGCCAGCAGCCTAGGAACCCGGGAGCAGTTCTTC.

V and J are TRBV7-8 and TRBJ2-3; 7 bases agree with TRBD2. There are 14 residues in the CDR3. The trim removed 5 bases at V and 4 bases at J, leaving 6 bases unmatched. Germline CDR1 reads SGHVS; CDR2 reads FQNEAQ. The CDR3 loop reads CASSVTSYSDTQYF. CDR3 DNA: TGTGCCAGCAGCGTGACTAGCTATTCAGATACGCAGTATTTT.

This clone was seen once. The chain recombines TRBV5-1 with TRBJ2-1; maybe TRBD1 (5 bases). Germline lookup yields CDR1 SGHRS and CDR2 YFSETQ. With 3 bases removed from V and 9 bases from J, the gap between germline ends came to 19 bases. The CDR3 runs to 15 residues. CDR3 loop: CASSSSDTDLVEQFF. CDR3 sequence (DNA): TGCGCCAGCAGCTCCTCGGACACAGACTTAGTTGAGCAGTTCTTC. Variable domain in full (rest from reference TRBV5-1 and TRBJ2-1): KAGVTQTPRYLIKTRGQQVTLSCSPISGHRSVSWYQQTPGQGLQFLFEYFSETQRNKGNFPGRFSGRQFSNSRSEMNVSTLELGDSALYLCASSSSDTDLVEQFFGPGTRLTVL.

The gene calls are TRBV6-1 and TRBJ1-3; D not resolved. Trimming shortened V by 4 bases and J by 0 bases, and 7 bases separated the two germline ends. Germline V gene lookup returns CDR1 MNHNS and CDR2 SASEGT. This CDR3 is 14 amino acids long. CDR3 DNA: TGTGCCAGCAGTGTAGAAGGCTCTGGAAACACCATATATTTT. Translation gives CASSVEGSGNTIYF.

The chain is built from TRBV19 and TRBJ2-7, with 7 bases fitting TRBD1. The CDR3 has 14 residues. Trimming took 6 bases from V and 2 from J; bases not matched to a gene: 7. Germline CDR1 is LNHDA and CDR2 is SQIVND (reference sequence). The CDR3 region is CASRAGTETYEQYF. CDR3 in DNA: TGTGCCAGTAGAGCCGGGACAGAGACCTACGAGCAGTACTTC.

The chain has TRBV11-3 and TRBJ2-1; TRBD1 aligns across 8 bases. The CDR3 length is 15 residues. J gave up 4 bases and V 0 bases, and 2 bases lay outside the gene matches. CDR1 is SGHNT and CDR2 is YENEEA in the germline V gene. The CDR3 region is CASSLDRQGYNEQFF. The CDR3, as DNA: TGTGCCAGCAGCTTAGACCGACAGGGGTACAATGAGCAGTTCTTC.

The gene calls are TRBV7-2 and TRBJ2-2; 7 positions agree with TRBD2. V trimming: 5 bases; J trimming: 4 bases; junction bases outside the gene matches: 1. Germline V gene lookup returns CDR1 SGHTA and CDR2 FQGNSA. This CDR3 has 13 amino acids. The CDR3 bases are TGTGCCAGCAGCCCGGGGGGCACCGGGGAGCTGTTTTTT. Translating gives CASSPGGTGELFF.

The chain combines TRBV7-9 with TRBJ1-1, with D hard to call. This CDR3 comprises 14 residues. CDR1 and CDR2 from the germline V gene are SEHNR and FQNEAQ (reference sequence). Trimming took off 5 bases at V and 1 base at J, with 11 bases between the two ends. Written as DNA, the CDR3 is TGTGCCAGCAGCAGACCAAGACCGAACACTGAAGCTTTCTTT. Protein: CASSRPRPNTEAFF.